This TCR beta chain was profiled in a study of T cells in Graves' hyperthyroidism and ophthalmopathy (dated 2019 in TCRdb). For the wider study: Peripheral blood samples were taken at initial diagnosis, before any treatment was given. To identify TCR V-J signatures that set the groups apart, the researchers used a discovery cohort of about a hundred patients, made up of 43 with Graves' ophthalmopathy and 57 with stable Graves' hyperthyroidism. Prospective prediction of ophthalmopathy was tested in an independent validation cohort consisting of 18 to 20 hyperthyroidism patients and approximately 16 patients who later progressed to ophthalmopathy. The roughly 91 discovery patients were randomly divided into training and test sets at a 7:3 ratio. In roughly six Graves' hyperthyroidism patients, the study also compared T-cell repertoires from thyroid tissue with T-cell repertoires from blood. Following sampling, methimazole starting at 30 mg daily was given to hyperthyroidism patients, and high-dose intravenous methylprednisolone was given to ophthalmopathy patients. TCR Vbeta CDR3 sequencing of some 140 peripheral blood samples (under 45 ophthalmopathy, 75 or so hyperthyroidism and some 17 progressor patients) is reported in the paper.

Concerning this clonotype itself: Its antigen remains undetermined. No quality values exist for individual bases; no much larger clone is one base distant.

General conclusions and limits of the study: Sample size was not statistically predetermined, and blinding of investigators to group allocation was not performed. During validation, the model predicted progression to ophthalmopathy a median of about 6.5 months ahead of onset, with around 71% sensitivity and 72.22% specificity. Ophthalmopathy was separated from stable hyperthyroidism by a 13 V-J signature model, with around 90% sensitivity and about 84% specificity obtained in cross-validation and 80%/75% obtained in testing. Blood samples also contained most of the expanded thyroid clonotypes (frequency above 0.001), which suggests that blood repertoires may reflect thyroid immune responses.

The TCR beta CDR3 regions were amplified from the RNA transcripts. The TCR CDR3 was subjected to a first round of RT-PCR using the HTBI primer set and the Qiagen OneStep RT-PCR kit. Libraries were constructed in a second round of multiplex PCR, after which size selection and purification were carried out. Libraries were sequenced paired-end with 100 bp reads on an Illumina HiSeq2000. Per the original workflow: SOAPnuke was used to process the raw data, removing reads that contained adapters or uncalled bases, had a mean Phred below 15, or lacked an exact match to the constant primer or identifier. High-quality paired reads were merged using COPE v1.2.5, and each unique nucleotide sequence was defined as a clonotype. MiTCR v1.1 was used to align the clonotypes against IMGT TRBV, TRBD and TRBJ reference segments. Only V-J combinations with frequency above 0.0001, covering 99.2% of repertoires, were analysed. The TCS score was defined as F50 (clonal expansion) divided by E x V (chaos), with BLOSUM62-based TCRdist calculated between CDR3 peptides within each V-J. Welch's t-statistics and random forest reduced roughly 540 V-J features to about 13, which were used in a naive Bayes classifier (R e1071). TCRdb redid the processing of the public reads, applying fastp at Q25 and MiXCR, and retained in-frame beta chains. CDR3 protein duplicates are merged, each entry listing the most common genes and DNA. TCRdb's processing, not the study's, gives the V and J calls here. The sample table contains hundreds of thousands of distinct CDR3 sequences; only one count was recorded for over 12% of them. In total, the top ten clones hold less than 15% of the sample.

There are 13 amino acids in the CDR3, from cysteine to phenylalanine inclusive. Only CDR3 DNA is held: 39 bases, read in frame from base 1. At the junction V is shortened by 7 bases and J by 2 bases; bases outside the gene matches: 2. CDR1 and CDR2, looked up from the germline V gene, are SQVTM and ANQGSEA. Moderately to severely active disease, a Clinical Activity Score of at least 3, a NOSPECS grade of at least 4, and a duration under 3 months were present in ophthalmopathy patients. Any patient with an uncontrolled infection, another autoimmune disease, pregnancy or lactation was excluded. Clinical symptoms, serum thyroxine and TRAb, thyroid ultrasound, and orbital computed tomography formed the basis for the diagnoses. Ficoll-Paque density gradient centrifugation was used to isolate PBMCs from under 11 ml of fresh peripheral blood. Total RNA was extracted using Trizol reagent, and RNA quality was assessed on an Agilent 2100 Bioanalyzer.

The rearranged segments are TRBV29-1 and TRBJ2-3, and TRBD2 aligns with 11 junction nucleotides. The sample taken for sequencing was blood. The sequence was collected from a man aged 18-30 years with Graves' ophthalmopathy. The CDR3 loop reads CSASGRFTDTQYF. The DNA reads as follows: TGCAGCGCTAGCGGGAGGTTCACAGATACGCAGTATTTT.